Below, 17 T cell receptor beta chains from the same sample are listed, as sequenced in a study of T cells after yellow fever vaccination. TCRdb re-analysed the 5' RACE reads in MiXCR, keeping a single row per CDR3 protein. The data hold under 55,000 distinct CDR3 sequences, with about 6.6% observed a single time. The material was CD8+ T cells not binding an NS4B(214-222) dextramer, sorted from PBMCs, obtained more than 40 days after the first yellow fever vaccination. The receptor source for this set is a man aged 18 to 30 who received the YFV17D yellow fever vaccine.

This clonotype was found a few times. The V and J genes are TRBV20-1 and TRBJ2-7, with D perhaps matching TRBD2 (6 bases). V lost 6 bases, J lost 0 bases, and 15 bases lay in between. This CDR3 is 14 amino acids long. Germline-derived CDR1 and CDR2 are DFQATT and SNEGSKA (reference sequence). The CDR3 DNA follows: TGCAGTGCCGGCGGGACGGTGAGCTCCTACGAGCAGTACTTC. This gives the protein CSAGGTVSSYEQYF.

This clonotype occurred many times. J is TRBJ2-1 and V is TRBV6-5; possible D gene TRBD1, 5 bases. The CDR3 totals 13 residues. Germline V gene lookup returns CDR1 MNHEY and CDR2 SVGAGI. Trimming removed 2 bases at V and 8 bases at J, with 10 bases between. The CDR3 nucleotides are TGTGCCAGCAGTTACAACAGGCTTGATGAGCAGTTCTTC. Translation gives CASSYNRLDEQFF.

The count of this clonotype is one. This may stem from a read error, because a much larger clone lies one nucleotide away. The chain joins TRBV14 to TRBJ2-2, with D tentatively TRBD1 (6 bases). Trimming stripped 5 bases from V and 6 bases from J, with 16 bases between. This CDR3 spans 15 amino acids. Germline CDR1 SGHDN, CDR2 FVKESK. CDR3 sequence: CASSYRVPRPGELFF. The CDR3 DNA reads TGTGCCAGCAGCTACAGGGTACCCCGGCCCGGGGAGCTGTTTTTT.

The chain uses TRBV11-2 and TRBJ2-6; D ambiguous. V was shortened by 5 bases and J by 0 bases, with 14 bases between the two germline ends. This CDR3 is built from 17 residues. Germline CDR1 and CDR2: SGHAT and FQNNGV. In nucleotides, the CDR3 is TGTGCCAGCAGCCCAGGTCGCAGAGCCTCTGGGGCCAACGTCCTGACTTTC. Protein: CASSPGRRASGANVLTF.

This clonotype was seen a few times. This chain links TRBV6-8 with TRBJ2-7; D not certain. This CDR3 is 15 amino acids long. V was cut by 5 bases and J by 1 base, with 15 bases left in between. Germline CDR1 and CDR2: MNHGY and SAAAGT. CDR3 sequence (DNA): TGTGCCAGCAGTCCCCACCGCCCCGGGTCCTACGAGCAGTACGTC. Translated: CASSPHRPGSYEQYV.

This clonotype was picked up many times. The chain joins TRBV3-1 to TRBJ2-1; D not resolved. Germline CDR1 and CDR2: LGHDT and YNNKEL (reference sequence). With 0 bases removed from V and 13 bases from J, the gap between germline ends came to 13 bases. There are 13 residues in the CDR3. Here the CDR3 reads CASSQESTYSQFF. The CDR3 DNA reads as TGTGCCAGCAGCCAAGAGTCTACCTATAGTCAGTTCTTC.

The chain carries TRBV7-9 and TRBJ1-5; the D gene is possibly TRBD1 (5 bases). Germline-derived CDR1 and CDR2 are SEHNR and FQNEAQ (reference sequence). This CDR3 has 12 amino acids. Trimming took off 11 bases at V and 0 bases at J, with 8 bases between the two ends. CDR3 in amino acids: CAGGNSNQPQHF. CDR3 bases: TGTGCCGGGGGGAATAGCAATCAGCCCCAGCATTTT.

This clonotype has a handful of counts. The chain links TRBV24-1 to TRBJ2-7, with D uncertain. V lost 8 bases, J lost 3 bases, and 4 bases lay in between. The germline V gene encodes CDR1 KGHDR and CDR2 SFDVKD. This CDR3 contains 10 residues. The CDR3: CATTGYEQYV. For the CDR3, the DNA is TGTGCCACCACCGGCTACGAGCAGTACGTC.

The rearrangement joins TRBV4-2 to TRBJ2-7; weak D call: TRBD2 (6 bases). The V gene lost 0 bases and the J gene lost 3 bases, with 9 bases spanning the gap. Germline V gives CDR1 LGHNA, CDR2 YNFKEQ. This CDR3 contains 14 residues. The CDR3 loop reads CASSQDTSFYEQYF. CDR3 in DNA: TGTGCCAGCAGCCAAGATACTAGCTTCTACGAGCAGTACTTC.

This clonotype was counted between two and nine times. The chain recombines TRBV10-3 with TRBJ1-4, with TRBD1 as a possible D gene (6 bases). Germline CDR1 reads ENHRY; CDR2 reads SYGVKD. The V gene lost 10 bases and the J gene lost 5 bases, with 14 bases spanning the gap. The CDR3 extends over 13 amino acids. The CDR3 spells CASQGTSNEKLFF. DNA for the CDR3: TGTGCCAGCCAGGGGACAAGCAATGAAAAACTGTTTTTT.

This clonotype came up many times. This chain's CDR3 is CSVRGAGDTNSNTGELFF. The CDR3 DNA is TGCAGCGTTCGCGGAGCGGGGGACACTAACTCGAACACCGGGGAGCTGTTTTTT. The chain is built from TRBV29-1 and TRBJ2-2; 8 nucleotides agree with TRBD2. The CDR3 loop spans 18 amino acids. V lost 5 bases and J lost 0; bases outside the gene matches: 14. Looked up from germline, CDR1 is SQVTM and CDR2 is ANQGSEA.

This clonotype has just a few counts. This chain connects TRBV12-3 or TRBV12-4 to TRBJ1-5, with D maybe TRBD1 (5 bases). CDR3 length: 14 amino acids. The V end lost 3 bases, the J end lost 5 bases, and 11 bases lay between the germline ends. The CDR3 sequence: CASSLSLGDQPQHF. Here the CDR3 DNA reads TGTGCCAGCAGTTTGTCTCTAGGGGATCAGCCCCAGCATTTT.

The rearrangement uses TRBV5-4 and TRBJ2-7, with D possibly matching TRBD1 (7 bases). Germline V lookup: CDR1 SGHNT, CDR2 YYREEE (reference sequence). The germline V and J ends were trimmed by 3 bases and 7 bases, with 17 bases remaining between them. The length of the CDR3 is 14 residues. DNA of the CDR3: TGTGCCAGCAGCTCCCAGGGGGAGGCGCGGGAGCAGTACTTC. Amino acid sequence: CASSSQGEAREQYF.

This clonotype occurred many times. The chain joins TRBV20-1 to TRBJ2-1; D not certain. Trimming took 3 bases from V and 6 from J, leaving 9 bases between them. CDR1 and CDR2 from the germline V gene are DFQATT and SNEGSKA (reference sequence). The CDR3 sequence is 12 residues long. The CDR3 nucleotides are TGCAGTGCTAGTGCCGGGTTCAATGAGCAGTTCTTC. Translated: CSASAGFNEQFF.

This clonotype was recorded many times. V is TRBV7-8 and J is TRBJ2-1; 9 nucleotides agree with TRBD2. The CDR3 has 16 residues. The germline V gene has CDR1 SGHVS and CDR2 FQNEAQ. J lost 4 bases, V lost 2 bases, and 6 bases had no gene match. CDR3 DNA: TGTGCCAGCAGCTTATTTGGTCTAGCGGGGTACAATGAGCAGTTCTTC. It yields the protein CASSLFGLAGYNEQFF.

This clonotype has at least ten counts. The V gene is TRBV21-1, the J gene TRBJ2-7; the table's D call, TRBD1, was not checked against the DNA. TRBV21-1 is reported as a pseudogene. The CDR3 has 12 residues. CDR3 loop: CASSKTGNEQYV. The CDR3 nucleotides read TGTGCCAGCAGCAAGACAGGGAACGAGCAGTACGTC.

This clonotype has more than one count but fewer than ten. The V and J genes are TRBV19 and TRBJ1-1; TRBD1 agrees at 8 bases. With V trimmed by 6 bases and J by 5 bases, 8 bases remained unmatched. The germline V gene has CDR1 LNHDA and CDR2 SQIVND (reference sequence). This CDR3 has 14 residues. This chain's CDR3 is CASRRQGLGTEAFF. CDR3 nucleotides: TGTGCCAGTAGGCGACAGGGGTTGGGGACTGAAGCTTTCTTT. Combining the CDR3 with reference TRBV19 and TRBJ1-1 gives the whole variable domain DGGITQSPKYLFRKEGQNVTLSCEQNLNHDAMYWYRQDPGQGLRLIYYSQIVNDFQKGDIAEGYSVSREKKESFPLTVTSAQKNPTAFYLCASRRQGLGTEAFFGQGTRLTVV.